This T cell receptor beta chain was obtained from a study of blood T cell repertoires in COVID-19. The table came from immunoSEQ multiplex PCR; TCRdb's copy has only in-frame clones and leaves some out. The repertoire consists of 230,000 or so clones, with approximately 85% occurring once and the leading ten covering 5% to 7.5%. This receptor was identified in a woman aged 50 to 60 who had been exposed to COVID-19. Material for sequencing was PBMCs or T cells enriched from blood (not recorded which).

CDR3 DNA sequence: TGTGCCAGCAGTGGAATTAGGACTAGCGTCCATGAGCAGTTCTTC. Amino acid sequence: CASSGIRTSVHEQFF. The rearrangement links TRBV2 to TRBJ2-1, with 9 bases aligning to TRBD2. With 4 bases clipped from V and 8 bases from J, the junction kept 9 bases outside the gene matches. The CDR3 has 15 residues. CDR1 SNHLY and CDR2 FYNNEI come from the germline V gene.